In this sample, the clone carrying this TCR beta chain turned up a few times. The antigen is not known. The entry originates in a study of shared clonotypes between healthy human individuals. An even split of each subset's genomic DNA across several immunoSEQ plates was performed. Source study methods: There were no quality scores in the junction-only immunoSEQ sequences, so filtering differed. Only in-frame clones appear in the TCRdb table, and some are missing; sequencing was by immunoSEQ multiplex PCR. The V and J calls and clone size are taken from that table; D and trimming were inferred from the DNA. Of some 630,000 clones in the sample, about two thirds were seen once. Findings of the study overall: Naive subsets generally exceeded memory subsets in estimated richness. In the sorted subsets, rarefaction showed sequencing was incomplete despite large depth.

V was pared by 5 bases and J by 0 bases, with 12 bases between. This CDR3 contains 15 residues. Germline loops: CDR1 SGHRS, CDR2 YFSETQ. The source is a woman in her 30s in good health. The chain links TRBV5-1 to TRBJ2-1, with D possibly being TRBD2 (5 bases). The sequencing sample was made of memory CD4+ T cells sorted from blood. Subset meaning: CD45RA-negative fraction. CDR3 sequence reads: CASSEDSNSYNEQFF. The DNA of the CDR3 is TGCGCCAGCAGTGAGGACTCAAACTCCTACAATGAGCAGTTCTTC.